This T cell receptor (beta chain) was documented in a study of PD-1 blockade in classical Hodgkin lymphoma. Each patient's relapse followed autologous stem cell transplantation, and brentuximab vedotin exposure varied. Study results and limitations: Factors driving the repertoire differences, possibly disease activity or prior therapy, remain undefined. Researchers reported that CD4+ TCR diversity, though not CD8+, rose significantly by C4D1.

A note on this clone: What it recognizes is unknown.

The CDR3 has 18 amino acids. V lost 7 bases and J lost 3; bases outside the gene matches: 17. Germline CDR1 ENHRY, CDR2 SYGVKD. TCRdb keeps only in-frame clones here, not all; method: immunoSEQ multiplex PCR. The sample lists tens of thousands of clones; 85% to 95% were seen once. This chain links TRBV10-3 with TRBJ1-1; TRBD1 agrees at 10 bases. The clonotype originates from a human donor with classical Hodgkin lymphoma. Sequences were derived from peripheral blood mononuclear cells (PBMCs), sampled at baseline. The CDR3 region has the DNA TGTGCCATCACTCCCACTGCGGGAGGACAGGGGGGGGACACTGAAGCTTTCTTT. Translating it yields CAITPTAGGQGGDTEAFF.